Included here is one T cell receptor beta chain sequence, with context. Clones were sequenced by immunoSEQ multiplex PCR, and TCRdb holds only the in-frame ones, with some missing. The data contain 53,000 or so clones, 80% to 85% of them singletons. CDR1 is ENHRY, CDR2 SYGVKD, per germline. Trimming at V came to 6 bases and at J to 4 bases, leaving 13 bases not matched to a gene. The CDR3 extends over 17 amino acids. This entry is derived from a study of OX40 agonist ivuxolimab in advanced cancers. On the study more broadly: Patients in dose escalation had liver, melanoma, kidney or head and neck cancers. Having had anti-PD-1, anti-PD-L1 or anti-CTLA-4 therapy before was allowed, and under 50% had some.

The clonotype originates from an adult with an advanced solid tumor such as melanoma, head and neck, liver or kidney cancer. Material: CD4+ or CD8+ T cells sorted from blood, obtained in a trial of the OX40 agonist ivuxolimab. The gene calls are TRBV10-3 and TRBJ2-1, with 9 bases lining up with TRBD2. The CDR3: CAIRASGTDIRYNEQFF. In nucleotides, the CDR3 is TGTGCCATCAGAGCTAGCGGGACCGATATACGATACAATGAGCAGTTCTTC.